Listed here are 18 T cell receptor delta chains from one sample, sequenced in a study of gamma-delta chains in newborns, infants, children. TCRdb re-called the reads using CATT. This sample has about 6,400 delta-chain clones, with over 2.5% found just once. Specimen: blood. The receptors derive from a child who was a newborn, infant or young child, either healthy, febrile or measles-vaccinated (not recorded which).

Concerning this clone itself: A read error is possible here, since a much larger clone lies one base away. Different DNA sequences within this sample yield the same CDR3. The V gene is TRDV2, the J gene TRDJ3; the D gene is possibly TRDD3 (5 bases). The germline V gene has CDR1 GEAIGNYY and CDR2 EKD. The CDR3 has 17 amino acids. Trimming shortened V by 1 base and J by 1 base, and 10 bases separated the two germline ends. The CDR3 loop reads CACDTAGTSWDTRQMFF. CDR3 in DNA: TGTGCCTGTGACACGGCTGGGACGTCCTGGGACACCCGACAGATGTTTTTC.

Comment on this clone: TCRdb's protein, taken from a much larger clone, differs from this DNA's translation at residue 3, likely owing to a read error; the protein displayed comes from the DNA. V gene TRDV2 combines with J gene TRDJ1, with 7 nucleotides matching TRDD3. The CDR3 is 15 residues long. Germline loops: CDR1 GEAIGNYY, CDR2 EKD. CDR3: CARDTVGGYTDKLIF. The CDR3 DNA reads TGTGCCCGTGACACCGTGGGGGGATACACCGATAAACTCATCTTT.

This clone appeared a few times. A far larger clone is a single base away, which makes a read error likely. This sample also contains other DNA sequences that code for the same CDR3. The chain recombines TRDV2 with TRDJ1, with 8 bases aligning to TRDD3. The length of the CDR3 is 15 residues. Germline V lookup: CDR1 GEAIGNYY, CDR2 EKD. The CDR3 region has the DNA TGTGCCTGCGACAATCTACTGGGGGACACCGATAAACTCATCTTT. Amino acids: CACDNLLGDTDKLIF.

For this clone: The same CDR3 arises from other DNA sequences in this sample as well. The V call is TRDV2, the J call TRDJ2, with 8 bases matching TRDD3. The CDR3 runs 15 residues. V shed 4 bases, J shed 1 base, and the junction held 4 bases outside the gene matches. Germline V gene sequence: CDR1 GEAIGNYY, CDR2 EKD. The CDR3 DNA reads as TGTGCCTGTGATGACCTGGGGGATTTGACAGCACAACTCTTCTTT. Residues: CACDDLGDLTAQLFF.

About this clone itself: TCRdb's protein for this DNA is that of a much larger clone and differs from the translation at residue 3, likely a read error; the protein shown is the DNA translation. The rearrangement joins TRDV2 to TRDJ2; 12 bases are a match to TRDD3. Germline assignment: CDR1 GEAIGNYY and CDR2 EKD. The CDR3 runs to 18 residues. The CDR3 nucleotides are TGTGCCCGTGACACCGTTAGTACTGGGGGATACCGGACAGCACAACTCTTCTTT. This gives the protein CARDTVSTGGYRTAQLFF.

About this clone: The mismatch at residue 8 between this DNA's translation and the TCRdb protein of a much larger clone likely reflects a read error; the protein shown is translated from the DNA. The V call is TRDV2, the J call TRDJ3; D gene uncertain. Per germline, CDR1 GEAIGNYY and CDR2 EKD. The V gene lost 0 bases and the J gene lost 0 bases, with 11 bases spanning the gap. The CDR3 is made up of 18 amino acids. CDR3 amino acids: CACDTVEVSSWDTRQMFF. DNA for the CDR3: TGTGCCTGTGACACCGTGGAAGTTAGCTCCTGGGACACCCGACAGATGTTTTTC.

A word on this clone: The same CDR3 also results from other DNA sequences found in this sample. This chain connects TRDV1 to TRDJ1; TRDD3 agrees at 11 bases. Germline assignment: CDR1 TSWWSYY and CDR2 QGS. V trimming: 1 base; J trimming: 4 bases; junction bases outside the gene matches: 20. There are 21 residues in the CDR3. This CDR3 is CALGEQGLAWGIQRRSDKLIF. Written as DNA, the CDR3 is TGTGCTCTTGGGGAACAGGGGCTAGCCTGGGGGATACAGCGTAGAAGCGATAAACTCATCTTT.

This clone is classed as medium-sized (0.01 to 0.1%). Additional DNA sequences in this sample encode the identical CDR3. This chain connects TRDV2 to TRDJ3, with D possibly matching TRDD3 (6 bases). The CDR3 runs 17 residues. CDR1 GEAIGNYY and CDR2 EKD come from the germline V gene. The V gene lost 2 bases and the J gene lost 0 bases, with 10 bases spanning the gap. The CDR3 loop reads CACDSTGRSWDTRQMFF. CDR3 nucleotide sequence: TGTGCCTGTGACAGTACTGGGCGCTCCTGGGACACCCGACAGATGTTTTTC.

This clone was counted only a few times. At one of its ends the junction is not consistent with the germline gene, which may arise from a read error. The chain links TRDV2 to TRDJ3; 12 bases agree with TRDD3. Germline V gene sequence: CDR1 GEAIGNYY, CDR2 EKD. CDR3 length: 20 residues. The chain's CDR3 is CARDSTGGYSSSWDTRQMFF. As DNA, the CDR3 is TGTGCCCGTGACAGTACTGGGGGATACTCCAGCTCCTGGGACACCCGACAGATGTTTTTC.

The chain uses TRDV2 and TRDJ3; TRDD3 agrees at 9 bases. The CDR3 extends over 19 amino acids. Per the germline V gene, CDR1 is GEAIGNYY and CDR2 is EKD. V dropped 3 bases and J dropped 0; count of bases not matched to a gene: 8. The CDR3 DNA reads TGTGCCTGTGACCAAGCACTGGGGGACCCCTCCTGGGACACCCGACAGATGTTTTTC. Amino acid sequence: CACDQALGDPSWDTRQMFF.

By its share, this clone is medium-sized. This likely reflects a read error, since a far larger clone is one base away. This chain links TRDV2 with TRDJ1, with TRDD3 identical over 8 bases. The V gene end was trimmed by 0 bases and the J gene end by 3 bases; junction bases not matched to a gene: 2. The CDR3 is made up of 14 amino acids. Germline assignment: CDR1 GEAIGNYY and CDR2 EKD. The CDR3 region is CACDTVGDADKLIF. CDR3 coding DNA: TGTGCCTGTGACACCGTGGGGGATGCCGATAAACTCATCTTT.

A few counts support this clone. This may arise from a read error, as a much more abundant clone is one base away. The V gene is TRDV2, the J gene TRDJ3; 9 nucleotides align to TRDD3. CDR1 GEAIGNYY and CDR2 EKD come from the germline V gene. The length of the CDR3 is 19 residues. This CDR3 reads CACDSTGGLSSWGTRQMFF. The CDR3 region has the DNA TGTGCCTGTGACTCTACTGGGGGACTAAGCTCCTGGGGCACCCGACAGATGTTTTTC.

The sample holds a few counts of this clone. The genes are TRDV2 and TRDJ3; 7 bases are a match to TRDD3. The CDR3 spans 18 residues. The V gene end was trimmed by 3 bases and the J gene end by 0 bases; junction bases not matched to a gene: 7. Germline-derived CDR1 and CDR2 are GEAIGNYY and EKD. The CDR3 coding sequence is TGTGCCTGTGACTGGGGGACCCCCCTCTCCTGGGACACCCGACAGATGTTTTTC. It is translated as CACDWGTPLSWDTRQMFF.

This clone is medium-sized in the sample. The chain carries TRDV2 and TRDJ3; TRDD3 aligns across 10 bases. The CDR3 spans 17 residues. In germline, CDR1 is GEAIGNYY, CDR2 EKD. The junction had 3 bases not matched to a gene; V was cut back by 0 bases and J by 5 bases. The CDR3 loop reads CACDTGWGIRDTRQMFF. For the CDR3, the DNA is TGTGCCTGTGACACCGGTTGGGGGATACGGGACACCCGACAGATGTTTTTC.

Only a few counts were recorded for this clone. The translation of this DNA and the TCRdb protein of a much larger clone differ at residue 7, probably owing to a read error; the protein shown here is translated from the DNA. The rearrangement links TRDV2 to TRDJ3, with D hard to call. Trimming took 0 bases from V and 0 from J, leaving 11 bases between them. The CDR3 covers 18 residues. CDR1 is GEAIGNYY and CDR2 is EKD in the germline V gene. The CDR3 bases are TGTGCCTGTGACACCGGCCGGGGCAGCTCCTGGGACACCCGACAGATGTTTTTC. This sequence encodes CACDTGRGSSWDTRQMFF.

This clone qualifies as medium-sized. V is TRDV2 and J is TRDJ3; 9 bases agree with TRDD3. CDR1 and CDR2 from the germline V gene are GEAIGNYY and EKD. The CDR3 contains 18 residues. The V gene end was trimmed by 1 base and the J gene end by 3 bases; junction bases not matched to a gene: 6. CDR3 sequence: CACDTGGYRDWDTRQMFF. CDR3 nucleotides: TGTGCCTGTGACACTGGGGGATATAGAGACTGGGACACCCGACAGATGTTTTTC.

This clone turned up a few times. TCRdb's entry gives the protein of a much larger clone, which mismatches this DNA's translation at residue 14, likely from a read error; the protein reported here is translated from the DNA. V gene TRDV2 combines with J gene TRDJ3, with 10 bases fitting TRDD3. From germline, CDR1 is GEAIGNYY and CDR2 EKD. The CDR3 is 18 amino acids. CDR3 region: CACDTGGYASWDTQQMFF. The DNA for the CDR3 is TGTGCCTGTGACACAGGGGGATACGCGTCCTGGGACACCCAACAGATGTTTTTC.

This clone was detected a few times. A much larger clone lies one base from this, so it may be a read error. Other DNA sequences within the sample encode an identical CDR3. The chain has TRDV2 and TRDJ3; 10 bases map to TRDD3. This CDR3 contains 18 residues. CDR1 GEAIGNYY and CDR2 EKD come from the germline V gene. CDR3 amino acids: CACDILGDGSWDTRQMFF. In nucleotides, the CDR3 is TGTGCCTGTGACATACTGGGGGATGGCTCCTGGGACACCCGGCAGATGTTTTTC.